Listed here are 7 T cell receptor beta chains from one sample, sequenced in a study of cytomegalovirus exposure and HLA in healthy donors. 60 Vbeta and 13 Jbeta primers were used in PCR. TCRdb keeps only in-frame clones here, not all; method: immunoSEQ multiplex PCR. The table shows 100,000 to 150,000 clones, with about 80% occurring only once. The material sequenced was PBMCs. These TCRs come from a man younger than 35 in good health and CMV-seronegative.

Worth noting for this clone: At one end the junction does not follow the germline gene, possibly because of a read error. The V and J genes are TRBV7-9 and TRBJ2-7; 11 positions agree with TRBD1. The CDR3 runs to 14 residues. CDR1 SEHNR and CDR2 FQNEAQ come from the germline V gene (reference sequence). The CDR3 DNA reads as TGTTCCAGCAGCTCCCAGGACAGGGGGCCCGAGCAGTACTTC. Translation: CSSSSQDRGPEQYF.

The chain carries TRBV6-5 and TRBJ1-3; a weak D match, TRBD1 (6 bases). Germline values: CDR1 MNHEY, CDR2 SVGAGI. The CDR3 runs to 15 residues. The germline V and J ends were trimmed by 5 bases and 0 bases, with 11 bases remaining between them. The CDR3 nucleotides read TGTGCCAGCAGTCCGGACAGATACTCTGGAAACACCATATATTTT. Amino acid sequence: CASSPDRYSGNTIYF.

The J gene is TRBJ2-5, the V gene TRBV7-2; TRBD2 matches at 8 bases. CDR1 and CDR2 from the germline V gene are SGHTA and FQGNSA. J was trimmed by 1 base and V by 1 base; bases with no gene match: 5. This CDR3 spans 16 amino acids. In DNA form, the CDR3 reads TGTGCCAGCAGCTTAGTATTAGCGGGGCTCCAAGAGACCCAGTACTTC. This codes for CASSLVLAGLQETQYF.

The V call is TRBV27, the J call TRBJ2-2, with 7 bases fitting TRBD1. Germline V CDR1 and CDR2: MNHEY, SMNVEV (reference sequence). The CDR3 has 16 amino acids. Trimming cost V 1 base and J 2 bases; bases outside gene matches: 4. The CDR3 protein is CASSLFGTVNTGELFF. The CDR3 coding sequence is TGTGCCAGCAGTTTATTCGGGACAGTTAACACCGGGGAGCTGTTTTTT.

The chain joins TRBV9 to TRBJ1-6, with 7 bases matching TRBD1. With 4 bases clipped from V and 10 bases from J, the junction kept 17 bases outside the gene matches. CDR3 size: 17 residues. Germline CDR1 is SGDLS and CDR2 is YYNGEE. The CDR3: CASSLEGEQGTGSPLHF. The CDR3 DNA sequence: TGTGCCAGCAGCCTAGAGGGAGAACAGGGGACGGGGTCACCCCTCCACTTT.

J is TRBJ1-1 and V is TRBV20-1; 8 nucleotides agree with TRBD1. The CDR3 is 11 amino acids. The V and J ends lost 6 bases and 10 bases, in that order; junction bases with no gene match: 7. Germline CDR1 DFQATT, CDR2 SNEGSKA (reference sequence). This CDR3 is CSATRGPGAFF. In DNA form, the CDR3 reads TGCAGTGCGACCAGGGGGCCAGGAGCTTTCTTT.

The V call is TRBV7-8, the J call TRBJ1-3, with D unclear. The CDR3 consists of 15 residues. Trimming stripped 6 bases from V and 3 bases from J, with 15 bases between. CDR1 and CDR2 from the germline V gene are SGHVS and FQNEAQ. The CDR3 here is CASSRDSSSGNTIYF. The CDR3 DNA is TGTGCCAGCAGTCGAGACTCCTCCAGTGGAAACACCATATATTTT.